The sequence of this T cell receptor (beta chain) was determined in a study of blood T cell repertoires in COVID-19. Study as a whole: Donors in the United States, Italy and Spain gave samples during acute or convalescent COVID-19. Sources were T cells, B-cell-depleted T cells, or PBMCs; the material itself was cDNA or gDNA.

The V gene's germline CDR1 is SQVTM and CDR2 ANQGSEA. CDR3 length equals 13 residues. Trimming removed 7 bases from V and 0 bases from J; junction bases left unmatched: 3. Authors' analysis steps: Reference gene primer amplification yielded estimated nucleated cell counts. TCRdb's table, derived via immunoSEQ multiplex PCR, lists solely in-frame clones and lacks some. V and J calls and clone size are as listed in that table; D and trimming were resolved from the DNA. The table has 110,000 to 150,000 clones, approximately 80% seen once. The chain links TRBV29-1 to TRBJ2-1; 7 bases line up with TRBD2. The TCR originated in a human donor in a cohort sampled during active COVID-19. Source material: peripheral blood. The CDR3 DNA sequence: TGCAGCGCCAAGCGGGACTCCTACAATGAGCAGTTCTTC. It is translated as CSAKRDSYNEQFF.